This is a list of T cell receptor beta chains from one sample in a study of early stage breast cancer tumors. The repertoire was sequenced with immunoSEQ multiplex PCR; TCRdb's copy has only in-frame clones and lacks some. The sample records fewer than 80,000 clones, roughly 80% being singletons. Source material: blood. Receptor source: a person aged 35-55 years with breast cancer. Each CDR3 is given without its conserved first and last residue. Clone size is not always given. Where it is, it says once, few, many or a class for expanded clones.

clone size	V gene	J gene	CDR3 protein
NA	TRBV28	TRBJ2-3	ASSQGSKGTDTQY
once	TRBV11-3	TRBJ2-3	ASSRDSSTDTQY
NA	TRBV6-5	TRBJ2-1	ASPMANEQF
NA	TRBV27	TRBJ1-1	ASSLLSGRNTEAF
NA	TRBV30	TRBJ2-1	AWSGLRDYNEQF
few	TRBV30	TRBJ1-5	AWSTQGNQPQH
NA	TRBV28	TRBJ2-7	ASSSPSATHHEQY
NA	TRBV20-1	TRBJ1-1	SLRYNTEAF
NA	TRBV18	TRBJ1-4	ASSPGQGTTNEKLF
NA	TRBV7-3	TRBJ1-1	ASSLMQNTEAF
once	TRBV7-9	TRBJ2-3	ASSRRTGLTDTQY
few	TRBV9	TRBJ2-5	ASSGSGGGMETQY
NA	TRBV6-5	TRBJ2-3	ASRPDGRGTDTQY
few	TRBV19	TRBJ1-1	ASSSIGNTEAF
NA	TRBV6-1	TRBJ2-7	ASSEAYGRAKYEQY
few	TRBV28	TRBJ1-2	ASSKGYYGYT
NA	TRBV27	TRBJ2-5	ASSYRGRLETQY
NA	TRBV28	TRBJ2-7	ASRPDRAGNEQY
NA	TRBV12-5	TRBJ2-1	ASGFLAKDRSDSNEQF
NA	TRBV2	TRBJ1-1	ASSESGFFPTEAF
NA	TRBV30	TRBJ1-4	ACTGQGNEKLF
NA	TRBV19	TRBJ2-1	ASRSDRLAGGPYEQF
NA	TRBV28	TRBJ1-2	ASSSGGGLYTYGYT
NA	TRBV2	TRBJ1-1	ASTTELNTEAF
NA	TRBV5-6	TRBJ2-1	ASSLDRVFSYNEQF
NA	TRBV11-1	TRBJ2-3	ASSLLDTQY
NA	TRBV6-1	TRBJ1-2	ASSERGRDTAGYT
NA	TRBV5-4	TRBJ1-2	ASSSAAANYGYT
NA	TRBV7-9	TRBJ1-2	ASSLSGTGNSNYGYT
NA	TRBV9	TRBJ2-1	ASSVGSGGLAEGTKIRTYNEQF
NA	TRBV11-2	TRBJ2-3	ASSFGTASTDTQY
NA	TRBV19	TRBJ2-2	AIRVTGELF
NA	TRBV10-3	TRBJ1-2	AISEGGANYGYT
NA	TRBV15	TRBJ1-2	ATSRVGRIANYGYT
NA	TRBV7-9	TRBJ1-1	ASSLAQGKATEAF
once	TRBV29-1	TRBJ1-4	SVGKANNEKLF
once	TRBV30	TRBJ1-3	AWSVSTSGNTIY
NA	TRBV19	TRBJ1-1	ASSLGTGGDGGTEAF
NA	TRBV12-5	TRBJ2-1	ASGLARDSSYNEQF
NA	TRBV28	TRBJ2-7	ASVSLRGFNEQY
NA	TRBV21-1	TRBJ1-1	ASSKTRWQGWTEAF
NA	TRBV11-3	TRBJ1-3	ASSSSVGQGLGNTIY
NA	TRBV28	TRBJ2-7	ASSNLAVTASYEQY
NA	TRBV30	TRBJ2-7	AWSGGSPYEQY
NA	TRBV9	TRBJ2-3	ASSVGTSTDTQY
few	TRBV18	TRBJ2-7	ASSLQGAEEQY
NA	TRBV5-1	TRBJ2-2	ASSLAVGDTGELF
NA	TRBV23-1	TRBJ2-7	AGDKGGADEQY